This TCR beta chain was captured by sequencing in a study of blood T cell repertoires in COVID-19. Study overall: The United States, Italy and Spain provided the acute and convalescent COVID-19 samples. PBMCs, B-cell-depleted T cells, or T cells provided the cDNA or gDNA that made up the material.

The CDR3 spans 18 residues. The germline V gene has CDR1 LGHNA and CDR2 YSLEER. With 2 bases clipped from V and 0 bases from J, the junction kept 10 bases outside the gene matches. In the authors' methods: Amplifying reference gene primers gave estimates of nucleated cell counts. Libraries were prepared by immunoSEQ multiplex PCR; TCRdb keeps only in-frame clonotypes and omits some of them. V, J and clone size reflect that table, while D and trimming were determined from the DNA. Counted here are around 99,000 clones, about nine tenths occurring once; the ten biggest clones make up roughly 5%. Material: peripheral blood. This receptor was obtained from a man aged 50 to 60 with acute or convalescent COVID-19. This chain joins TRBV4-3 and TRBJ2-3, with 8 bases aligning to TRBD2. The DNA of the CDR3 is TGCGCCAGCAGCCAACCTAGCGGGCGGAATCCTAGCACAGATACGCAGTATTTT. This codes for CASSQPSGRNPSTDTQYF.